These T cell receptor beta chains were read from a single sample in a study of blood T cell repertoires in COVID-19. Measured with immunoSEQ multiplex PCR; TCRdb has only the in-frame clones, and not every one. The sample has roughly 230,000 clones, approximately 85% seen once. The sequenced sample was peripheral blood. The receptors come from a man aged 50-60 years with COVID-19, enrolled during active disease. Each CDR3 is given with its conserved first and last residue. Fields, in order: J gene, D gene, clone size, CDR3 length, V gene, CDR3 DNA, CDR3 protein. The D gene is left open where the match is weak. Size tells how often a clone was seen (once, few, many) or the class of an expanded clone, and some rows leave it out.

>TRBJ1-2|NA|once|15|TRBV15
TGTGCCACCAGCAGAGATCTACAGGCGAACTATGGCTACACCTTC
CATSRDLQANYGYTF
>TRBJ1-2|NA|once|14|TRBV6-6
TGTGCCAGCAGTTACCTGACAATCAACTATGGCTACACCTTC
CASSYLTINYGYTF
>TRBJ2-2|NA|few|16|TRBV6-2/TRBV6-3
TGTGCCAGCAGTTACTCTGCAGGGGCGATCCCCGGGGAGCTGTTTTTT
CASSYSAGAIPGELFF
>TRBJ1-6|TRBD1|NA|15|TRBV6-6
TGTGCCAGCAGTTACTTAGACAGGGGGCTATCACCCCTCCACTTT
CASSYLDRGLSPLHF
>TRBJ1-2|TRBD1|once|18|TRBV4-3
TGCGCCAGCAGCCAAGGGCCCCCCGGACAGGGGATTAACTATGGCTACACCTTC
CASSQGPPGQGINYGYTF
>TRBJ1-5|TRBD1|NA|14|TRBV6-5
TGTGCCAGCAGGGGACAGGGAAACAATCAGCCCCAGCATTTT
CASRGQGNNQPQHF
>TRBJ2-3|NA|NA|15|TRBV4-1
TGCGCCAGCAGCCTTGGGACAAAATACACAGATACGCAGTATTTT
CASSLGTKYTDTQYF
>TRBJ2-5|TRBD1|NA|15|TRBV24-1
TGTGCCACCAGTGATTTTCAGGGGGCGCGGGAGACCCAGTACTTC
CATSDFQGARETQYF
>TRBJ2-5|TRBD2|NA|18|TRBV6-2/TRBV6-3
TGTGCCAGCAGTTCTCGGAGGGGACTAGCGGGGGACCAAGAGACCCAGTACTTC
CASSSRRGLAGDQETQYF
>TRBJ2-5|NA|NA|18|TRBV13
TGTGCCAGCAGCTTCCTAGGCGGGGGCCTCCGGAGCCAAGAGACCCAGTACTTC
CASSFLGGGLRSQETQYF
>TRBJ2-2|TRBD1|NA|14|TRBV9
TGTGCCAGCAGCGTGCAAACAGGGGTCGGGGAGCTGTTTTTT
CASSVQTGVGELFF
>TRBJ2-1|TRBD1|NA|17|TRBV3-1/TRBV3-2
TGTGCCAGCAGCCAACCCCCCGGGACAGGGTGGGGAGATGAGCAGTTCTTC
CASSQPPGTGWGDEQFF
>TRBJ1-4|TRBD1|NA|14|TRBV2
TGTGCCAGCAGTGCCGGGACAGGGCAAGAAAAACTGTTTTTT
CASSAGTGQEKLFF
>TRBJ2-7|TRBD2|NA|17|TRBV7-8
TGTGCCAGCAGCTCCTATGAGCCGCGGGAGGTCTCCTACGAGCAGTACTTC
CASSSYEPREVSYEQYF
>TRBJ1-2|TRBD1|once|16|TRBV4-1
TGCGCCAGCAGCCCAACTCCGGACAGGTCTGACTATGGCTACACCTTC
CASSPTPDRSDYGYTF
>TRBJ1-1|TRBD1|NA|15|TRBV6-2/TRBV6-3
TGTGCCAGCAACCCTTGGACAGGGATGAACACTGAAGCTTTCTTT
CASNPWTGMNTEAFF
>TRBJ2-2|NA|few|16|TRBV5-1
TGCGCCAGCAGCTCGACAGGTTTTGCGAACACCGGGGAGCTGTTTTTT
CASSSTGFANTGELFF
>TRBJ1-5|NA|NA|16|TRBV5-6
TGTGCCAGCAGCCGGGGGTCTGGGGCCCGCAATCAGCCCCAGCATTTT
CASSRGSGARNQPQHF
>TRBJ2-7|TRBD1|NA|14|TRBV25-1
TGTGCCAGCAGTGAAGAACAGGGGGCGTACGAGCAGTACTTC
CASSEEQGAYEQYF
>TRBJ2-1|TRBD2|NA|16|TRBV7-2
TGTGCCAGCAGAGAAAGCGGGGGCCCTCAACGGGGTGAGCAGTTCTTC
CASRESGGPQRGEQFF
>TRBJ2-2|NA|NA|14|TRBV10-2
TGCGCCAGCAGTCGCCGGGATCTAACCGGGGAGCTGTTTTTT
CASSRRDLTGELFF
>TRBJ2-1|TRBD1|NA|13|TRBV2
TGTGCCAGTGGGACAGGGGGCTACAATGAGCAGTTCTTC
CASGTGGYNEQFF
>TRBJ1-1|TRBD1|NA|15|TRBV4-2
TGTGCCAGCAGCCCCAGTGCAGGGGGAAACACTGAAGCTTTCTTT
CASSPSAGGNTEAFF
>TRBJ2-5|NA|NA|11|TRBV6-1
TGTGCCAGCAGCCCCAAAGAGACCCAGTACTTC
CASSPKETQYF
>TRBJ2-5|NA|NA|13|TRBV7-2
TGTGCCAGCCAACTGAGGTCAGCCGAGACCCAGTACTTC
CASQLRSAETQYF
>TRBJ1-1|NA|NA|13|TRBV4-3
TGCGCCAGCAGCCAGAACACAGGGACTGAAGCTTTCTTT
CASSQNTGTEAFF
>TRBJ1-3|TRBD1|NA|14|TRBV5-5
TGTGCCAGCAGCGGGACAGGCTCTGGAAACACCATATATTTT
CASSGTGSGNTIYF
>TRBJ2-5|NA|NA|13|TRBV5-1
TGCGCCAGCAGCTTCGCGGGTCGGGAGACCCAGTACTTC
CASSFAGRETQYF
>TRBJ2-7|NA|NA|16|TRBV9
TGTGCCAGCAGCGTAGATGTCACACCAACCCCCTACGAGCAGTACTTC
CASSVDVTPTPYEQYF
>TRBJ2-4|NA|medium-sized|15|TRBV5-8
TGTGCCAGCAGCTTCTACAGGGCAGAAAAAAACATTCAGTACTTC
CASSFYRAEKNIQYF
>TRBJ2-7|TRBD1|NA|17|TRBV7-3
TGTGCCAGCAGCCCCACACCAAGACAGGGTAGGGTGTACGAGCAGTACTTC
CASSPTPRQGRVYEQYF
>TRBJ2-3|NA|NA|14|TRBV3-1/TRBV3-2
TGTGCCAGCAGCCTTGGACTCTACACAGATACGCAGTATTTT
CASSLGLYTDTQYF
>TRBJ2-5|TRBD2|NA|15|TRBV28
TGTGCCAGCAGTTCCCATAACCTAGGGGAGGGGACCCAGTACTTC
CASSSHNLGEGTQYF
>TRBJ2-4|NA|NA|15|TRBV19
TGTGCCAGTAGTGGCCCAGGGGTAACCAAAAACATTCAGTACTTC
CASSGPGVTKNIQYF
>TRBJ1-2|NA|NA|19|TRBV19
TGTGCCAGTAGTATGGAACGAACCAGGATGCTTATGAATGGCTATGGCTACACCTTC
CASSMERTRMLMNGYGYTF
>TRBJ1-1|NA|few|13|TRBV30
TGTGCCTGGAGTATTCAGGGGAACACTGAAGCTTTCTTT
CAWSIQGNTEAFF
>TRBJ2-1|TRBD2|NA|15|TRBV4-1
TGCGCCAGCAGCCTCCGGGAGGAGACCTACAATGAGCAGTTCTTC
CASSLREETYNEQFF
>TRBJ1-6|NA|NA|16|TRBV4-3
TGCGCCAGCAGCCAAGATCCCCACTCGAGAGATTCACCCCTCCACTTT
CASSQDPHSRDSPLHF
>TRBJ2-7|TRBD2|NA|15|TRBV11-1
TGTGCCAGCAGCAGGACCGGGACTAGAGGCGACGAGCAGTACTTC
CASSRTGTRGDEQYF
>TRBJ1-3|TRBD1|NA|16|TRBV15
TGTGCCACCAGCCCACGACAGGGGGCGATTGGAAACACCATATATTTT
CATSPRQGAIGNTIYF
>TRBJ2-1|NA|NA|12|TRBV18
TGTGCCAGCGCACAATCCGGGGAGGAGCAGTTCTTC
CASAQSGEEQFF
>TRBJ1-2|NA|NA|15|TRBV6-1
TGTGCCAGCAGTGAACTAAACAGGATTAACTATGGCTACACCTTC
CASSELNRINYGYTF